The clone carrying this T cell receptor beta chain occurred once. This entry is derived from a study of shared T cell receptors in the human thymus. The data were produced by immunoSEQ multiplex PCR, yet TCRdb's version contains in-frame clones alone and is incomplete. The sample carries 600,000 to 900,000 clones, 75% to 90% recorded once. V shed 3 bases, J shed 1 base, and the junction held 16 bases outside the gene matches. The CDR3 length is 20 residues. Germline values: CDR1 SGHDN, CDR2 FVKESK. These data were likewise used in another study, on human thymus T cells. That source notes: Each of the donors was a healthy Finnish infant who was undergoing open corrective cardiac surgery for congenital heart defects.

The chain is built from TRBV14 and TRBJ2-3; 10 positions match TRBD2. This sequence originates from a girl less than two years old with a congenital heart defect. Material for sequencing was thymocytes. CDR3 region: CASSQWVRVAGGNGTDTQYF. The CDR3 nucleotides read TGTGCCAGCAGCCAGTGGGTTCGGGTAGCGGGGGGCAACGGCACAGATACGCAGTATTTT.